This T cell receptor (beta chain) was found in a study of shared clonotypes between healthy human individuals. General study findings and limits: In general, naive subsets displayed greater estimated richness than memory subsets did. Donor scarcity curtailed the genetic and exposure-history diversity represented herein.

CD45RO-negative cells were positively selected for CCR7, leaving out terminally differentiated effector memory CD45RA+ cells. CDR3 length: 14 amino acids. Trimming left V 4 bases short and J 0 bases short, with 11 bases between. The germline gives CDR1 SGDLS, CDR2 YYNGEE. Measured with immunoSEQ multiplex PCR; TCRdb has only the in-frame clones, and not every one. The repertoire includes around 1.9 million clones, about 94% of them detected once, and roughly 1.7% sits in the top ten. Comments on this clone: The antigen is not known.

This clonotype was obtained from a man younger than 30 in good health. Some clones in this sample may be carry-over from other donors' samples. The rearrangement joins TRBV9 to TRBJ2-7; TRBD1 is a possible D gene (5 bases). Sequences were obtained from naive CD8+ T cells from PBMCs. This CDR3 reads CASSTDSLSYEQYF. DNA for the CDR3: TGTGCCAGCAGCACAGACAGCCTCTCCTACGAGCAGTACTTC.